This entry lists 26 T cell receptor beta chains sequenced from one sample in a study of cytomegalovirus exposure and HLA in healthy donors. Profiled with immunoSEQ multiplex PCR; TCRdb holds only in-frame clones, not every one. The sample shows 50,000 to 65,000 clones, 85% to 95% of them seen only once. Sequences were obtained from PBMCs. All receptors derive from a woman younger than 30 in good health and CMV-seropositive.

The chain couples TRBV18 to TRBJ1-2, with 7 bases identical to TRBD1. This CDR3 has 14 amino acids. The germline V gene encodes CDR1 KGHSH and CDR2 LQKENI. V shed 4 bases and J 2 bases; nucleotides not matched to a gene: 4. The CDR3 DNA follows: TGTGCCAGCTCACTTACACAGGGGAACTATGGCTACACCTTC. Its protein is CASSLTQGNYGYTF. Together with reference TRBV18 and TRBJ1-2, the CDR3 gives the full variable domain: NAGVMQNPRHLVRRRGQEARLRCSPMKGHSHVYWYRQLPEEGLKFMVYLQKENIIDESGMPKERFSAEFPKEGPSILRIQQVVRGDSAAYFCASSLTQGNYGYTFGSGTRLTVV.

This chain connects TRBV4-1 to TRBJ2-7; 10 bases are a match to TRBD1. The CDR3 consists of 15 residues. The ends lost 5 bases at V and 3 bases at J; junction bases unmatched: 7. Germline V lookup: CDR1 MGHRA, CDR2 YSYEKL. CDR3 protein: CASSVDRGSNYEQYF. DNA of the CDR3: TGCGCCAGCAGCGTGGACAGGGGGTCTAACTACGAGCAGTACTTC.

This clone was recorded once. The rearrangement uses TRBV4-3 and TRBJ1-1; D gene uncertain. This CDR3 is built from 15 residues. The germline gives CDR1 LGHNA, CDR2 YSLEER. With 4 bases removed from V and 10 bases from J, the gap between germline ends came to 22 bases. The CDR3 DNA sequence: TGCGCCAGCAGCCTAACCGGGGATGCCGGCATGGGAGCTTTCTTT. Its translation is CASSLTGDAGMGAFF.

The gene calls are TRBV7-3 and TRBJ2-5; D unclear. The CDR3 spans 15 residues. V was clipped by 1 base and J by 5 bases, with 14 bases between them. Germline V gene data show CDR1 as SGHTA and CDR2 as FQGTGA. In DNA, the CDR3 is TGTGCCAGCAGCTTAAACCGAACCCCCGGGGAGACCCAGTACTTC. Translating it yields CASSLNRTPGETQYF.

This chain uses TRBV15 with TRBJ2-1; TRBD1 agrees at 8 bases. Trimming took 3 bases from V and 1 from J; bases not matched to a gene: 2. This CDR3 region has 15 residues. CDR1 and CDR2 (germline): LNHNV, YYDKDF (reference sequence). The CDR3 spells CATSSTGGSYNEQFF. DNA for the CDR3: TGTGCCACCAGCAGCACAGGGGGGTCCTACAATGAGCAGTTCTTC.

The chain has TRBV20-1 and TRBJ1-4; no clear D. V lost 5 bases to trimming and J lost 6 bases, with 4 bases between them. Per germline, CDR1 DFQATT and CDR2 SNEGSKA (reference sequence). The CDR3 is 10 amino acids. This CDR3 is CSARDEKLFF. In nucleotides, the CDR3 is TGCAGTGCTCGGGATGAAAAACTGTTTTTT.

The chain uses TRBV5-4 and TRBJ2-7; 7 bases match TRBD1. The CDR3 is 15 residues long. Germline loops: CDR1 SGHNT, CDR2 YYREEE (reference sequence). The V and J ends lost 3 bases and 7 bases, in that order; junction bases with no gene match: 13. This chain's CDR3 is CASSSDRTPFWEQYF. CDR3 sequence (DNA): TGTGCCAGCAGCTCGGACAGGACCCCCTTCTGGGAGCAGTACTTC. The entire variable domain, with the rest obtained from reference TRBV5-4 and TRBJ2-7, is as follows: ETGVTQSPTHLIKTRGQQVTLRCSSQSGHNTVSWYQQALGQGPQFIFQYYREEENGRGNFPPRFSGLQFPNYSSELNVNALELDDSALYLCASSSDRTPFWEQYFGPGTRLTVT.

The V gene is TRBV28, the J gene TRBJ2-7; D is ambiguous. The CDR3 covers 13 residues. CDR1 and CDR2 from the germline V gene are MDHEN and SYDVKM. V shed 5 bases and J shed 0 bases, with 8 bases lying between them. Here the CDR3 DNA reads TGTGCCAGCAGTCGAACAGACTCCTACGAGCAGTACTTC. Its protein product is CASSRTDSYEQYF.

The chain links TRBV18 to TRBJ1-2; D possibly corresponds to TRBD1 (6 bases). Germline-derived CDR1 and CDR2 are KGHSH and LQKENI. Trimming removed 3 bases from V and 0 bases from J, with 17 bases in between. The CDR3 length is 17 residues. The CDR3 region has the DNA TGTGCCAGCTCACCTGGACAGTCGCCCGCCTCTAACTATGGCTACACCTTC. It specifies CASSPGQSPASNYGYTF. Looking up the rest from reference TRBV18 and TRBJ1-2 gives the full variable domain: NAGVMQNPRHLVRRRGQEARLRCSPMKGHSHVYWYRQLPEEGLKFMVYLQKENIIDESGMPKERFSAEFPKEGPSILRIQQVVRGDSAAYFCASSPGQSPASNYGYTFGSGTRLTVV.

The rearrangement uses TRBV6-5 and TRBJ1-4; the D gene is possibly TRBD1 (6 bases). CDR3 length: 14 residues. CDR1 is MNHEY and CDR2 is SVGAGI in the germline V gene. The V end was cut by 6 bases, the J end by 4 bases, with 12 bases between. The CDR3 sequence is CASRGTRSNEKLFF. CDR3 sequence (DNA): TGTGCCAGCAGAGGGACAAGGAGTAATGAAAAACTGTTTTTT.

The chain carries TRBV18 and TRBJ2-7, with 8 nucleotides matching TRBD1. Germline V gene data show CDR1 as KGHSH and CDR2 as LQKENI. The CDR3 spans 14 residues. V lost 4 bases, J lost 3 bases, and 5 bases stayed unmatched. DNA for the CDR3: TGTGCCAGCTCACAGGACAGGGATGACTACGAGCAGTACTTC. Amino acid sequence: CASSQDRDDYEQYF.

J is TRBJ2-3 and V is TRBV18; 10 bases line up with TRBD1. Germline V CDR1 and CDR2: KGHSH, LQKENI. The CDR3 spans 19 residues. Losses at the gene ends were 3 bases for V and 0 bases for J; bases not matched to a gene: 12. The CDR3 sequence: CASSPTEDRGLRSTDTQYF. For the CDR3, the DNA is TGTGCCAGCTCACCGACAGAAGACAGGGGGCTGAGGAGCACAGATACGCAGTATTTT.

CDR3 DNA: TGTGCCAGCAGCGTATCTCTCGGCAGGGGGGACTATGGCTACACCTTC. Translation gives CASSVSLGRGDYGYTF. This chain uses TRBV9 with TRBJ1-2; 7 positions match TRBD1. After removal of 1 base from V and 3 bases from J, the junction contained 9 bases not matched to a gene. Germline CDR1 is SGDLS and CDR2 is YYNGEE. CDR3 length: 16 residues.

The genes are TRBV6-1 and TRBJ1-1; 7 bases map to TRBD1. The CDR3 runs 14 residues. Germline lookup yields CDR1 MNHNS and CDR2 SASEGT. V shed 5 bases, J shed 0 bases, and the junction held 3 bases outside the gene matches. This CDR3 reads CASSWGQMNTEAFF. The DNA of the CDR3 is TGTGCCAGCAGTTGGGGACAGATGAACACTGAAGCTTTCTTT.

The V gene is TRBV4-1, the J gene TRBJ1-2; D not certain. This CDR3 has 16 amino acids. Trimming cost V 0 bases and J 3 bases, with 14 bases left between them. Germline CDR1 is MGHRA and CDR2 is YSYEKL. In nucleotides, the CDR3 is TGCGCCAGCAGCCAAGAGCATGAGGAATTGGACTATGGCTACACCTTC. This sequence encodes CASSQEHEELDYGYTF.

V is TRBV28 and J is TRBJ2-6; 9 bases fit TRBD1. There are 17 residues in the CDR3. With V trimmed by 5 bases and J by 3 bases, 8 bases remained unmatched. Germline V gene sequence: CDR1 MDHEN, CDR2 SYDVKM. In nucleotides, the CDR3 is TGTGCCAGCAGTCATGAACAGGGGGCACTTGGGGCCAACGTCCTGACTTTC. It is translated as CASSHEQGALGANVLTF.

The chain is built from TRBV7-6 and TRBJ1-1, with D unclear. The CDR3 length is 15 residues. With 1 base removed from V and 1 base from J, the gap between germline ends came to 10 bases. The germline V gene has CDR1 SGHVS and CDR2 FNYEAQ. CDR3 coding DNA: TGTGCCAGCAGCTTAGTCATAGAGGGGAACACTGAAGCTTTCTTT. Protein: CASSLVIEGNTEAFF.

V and J are TRBV19 and TRBJ2-1; TRBD2 might be the D (5 bases). Trimming pared 1 base from V and 6 bases from J, leaving 13 bases between. The CDR3 consists of 15 residues. Per the germline V gene, CDR1 is LNHDA and CDR2 is SQIVND (reference sequence). DNA for the CDR3: TGTGCCAGTAGTATAGGTGCGGACTGGGTCAATGAGCAGTTCTTC. Translation gives CASSIGADWVNEQFF.

Only one count was recorded for this clone. CDR3 sequence reads: CASRAGGPTYEQYF. The CDR3 DNA sequence: TGTGCCAGCAGAGCGGGAGGACCGACCTACGAGCAGTACTTC. The rearrangement links TRBV28 to TRBJ2-7; TRBD2 aligns across 9 bases. V lost 6 bases, J lost 2 bases, and 5 bases stayed unmatched. Germline V lookup: CDR1 MDHEN, CDR2 SYDVKM. The CDR3 sequence is 14 residues long. Based on the CDR3 plus reference TRBV28 and TRBJ2-7, the full variable domain is DVKVTQSSRYLVKRTGEKVFLECVQDMDHENMFWYRQDPGLGLRLIYFSYDVKMKEKGDIPEGYSVSREKKERFSLILESASTNQTSMYLCASRAGGPTYEQYFGPGTRLTVT.

V gene TRBV4-1 combines with J gene TRBJ2-7; 10 bases agree with TRBD2. After removal of 2 bases from V and 4 bases from J, the junction contained 5 bases not matched to a gene. The CDR3 is made up of 15 amino acids. Germline V lookup: CDR1 MGHRA, CDR2 YSYEKL. The CDR3 DNA reads TGCGCCAGCAGCCAAATAAGCGGGAGGGGGTACGAGCAGTACTTC. Translating it yields CASSQISGRGYEQYF.

This chain joins TRBV19 and TRBJ1-5; 9 bases match TRBD1. Germline V CDR1 and CDR2: LNHDA, SQIVND (reference sequence). V lost 5 bases, J lost 1 base, and 6 bases stayed unmatched. This CDR3 comprises 16 residues. This chain's CDR3 is CASSSPGQGSNQPQHF. CDR3 nucleotides: TGTGCCAGTAGTTCACCGGGACAGGGAAGCAATCAGCCCCAGCATTTT.

This clone was counted once. The chain employs TRBV30 and TRBJ1-2, with TRBD1 matching over 7 bases. CDR3 size: 13 residues. Trimming removed 7 bases from V and 0 bases from J; junction bases left unmatched: 5. Germline CDR1 reads GTSNPN; CDR2 reads SVGIG (reference sequence). CDR3 sequence reads: CALGQFSNYGYTF. In DNA, the CDR3 is TGTGCCTTGGGACAGTTCTCTAACTATGGCTACACCTTC.

The chain couples TRBV19 to TRBJ1-5; TRBD1 matches at 7 bases. The ends lost 3 bases at V and 3 bases at J; junction bases unmatched: 11. The CDR3 is 17 amino acids. Germline CDR1 is LNHDA and CDR2 is SQIVND (reference sequence). The CDR3 region has the DNA TGTGCCAGTAGTATTACAGGGGCCCCTGGCCCCAATCAGCCCCAGCATTTT. As protein: CASSITGAPGPNQPQHF.

The chain uses TRBV2 and TRBJ2-5, with D possibly being TRBD2 (5 bases). The germline V gene has CDR1 SNHLY and CDR2 FYNNEI. CDR3 length: 13 residues. Between the trimmed V and J ends, which lost 1 base and 8 bases, there was a span of 11 bases. Here the CDR3 reads CASSEGGLITQYF. The CDR3 nucleotides are TGTGCCAGCAGTGAAGGCGGGTTAATCACCCAGTACTTC.

The V call is TRBV5-1, the J call TRBJ1-6; D possibly corresponds to TRBD1 (6 bases). V lost 9 bases, J lost 9 bases, and 22 bases lay in between. The length of the CDR3 is 15 residues. The germline CDR1 and CDR2 sequences are SGHRS and YFSETQ. The CDR3 loop reads CATEETGHSGSPLHF. CDR3 DNA sequence: TGCGCCACCGAGGAAACGGGACACTCCGGTTCACCCCTCCACTTT. Full variable domain (missing parts from reference TRBV5-1 and TRBJ1-6): KAGVTQTPRYLIKTRGQQVTLSCSPISGHRSVSWYQQTPGQGLQFLFEYFSETQRNKGNFPGRFSGRQFSNSRSEMNVSTLELGDSALYLCATEETGHSGSPLHFGNGTRLTVT.

The V and J genes are TRBV5-1 and TRBJ2-1, with D possibly being TRBD2 (6 bases). V was shortened by 1 base and J by 0 bases, with 14 bases between the two germline ends. The germline gives CDR1 SGHRS, CDR2 YFSETQ. CDR3 length equals 17 residues. The CDR3 DNA is TGCGCCAGCAGCTTGACCGGGACTGCCTCCTCCTACAATGAGCAGTTCTTC. It is translated as CASSLTGTASSYNEQFF.